A single sample gave rise to the 30 T cell receptor beta chains below, sequenced in a study of identical twins. Each CDR3 protein is one row after TCRdb ran MiXCR on the 5' RACE reads. Among about 460,000 distinct CDR3 sequences listed, approximately 15% were seen once. This same sample was also taken into another study, of yellow fever vaccine responses in identical twins.

Sequencing was performed on CD4+ T cells sorted from blood. The receptor source for this set is a woman aged 18 to 35 in good health.

V and J are TRBV6-5 and TRBJ1-1; D gene ambiguous. Trimming removed 0 bases at V and 4 bases at J, with 12 bases between. The CDR3 sequence is 15 residues long. CDR1 and CDR2 from the germline V gene are MNHEY and SVGAGI. This CDR3 is CASSYSKGLGTEAFF. The CDR3 region has the DNA TGTGCCAGCAGTTACTCGAAGGGTCTGGGCACTGAAGCTTTCTTT.

This clonotype was counted between two and nine times. The chain is built from TRBV29-1 and TRBJ2-3; TRBD2 matches 7 bases. The CDR3 contains 12 residues. The V gene's germline CDR1 is SQVTM and CDR2 ANQGSEA. V shed 5 bases, J shed 5 bases, and the junction held 4 bases outside the gene matches. CDR3 sequence: CSVSTSVDTQYF. The CDR3 nucleotides are TGCAGCGTTTCCACTAGCGTAGATACGCAGTATTTT.

The CDR3 region is CASSQDAAEYQPQHF. In nucleotides, the CDR3 is TGTGCCTCCAGCCAAGATGCAGCTGAGTATCAGCCCCAGCATTTT. This chain connects TRBV3-1 to TRBJ1-5; D gene unclear. This CDR3 is built from 15 residues. V gave up 11 bases and J gave up 5 bases, with 22 bases separating them. The V gene's germline CDR1 is LGHDT and CDR2 YNNKEL (reference sequence). The entire variable domain, with the rest obtained from reference TRBV3-1 and TRBJ1-5, is as follows: DTAVSQTPKYLVTQMGNDKSIKCEQNLGHDTMYWYKQDSKKFLKIMFSYNNKELIINETVPNRFSPKSPDKAHLNLHINSLELGDSAVYFCASSQDAAEYQPQHFGDGTRLSIL.

The gene calls are TRBV12-3 or TRBV12-4 and TRBJ2-5; D is uncertain. The CDR3 sequence is 13 residues long. Trimming removed 4 bases at V and 4 bases at J, with 10 bases between. This CDR3 is CASSWAVGETQYF. CDR3 sequence (DNA): TGTGCCAGCAGTTGGGCGGTTGGAGAGACCCAGTACTTC.

This clonotype turned up a few times. The rearrangement links TRBV10-3 to TRBJ2-3; D is undetermined. Germline V gives CDR1 ENHRY, CDR2 SYGVKD. V lost 0 bases and J lost 8, with 12 bases in between. The CDR3 is 14 amino acids. The CDR3 spells CAISESSAEGTQYF. In DNA form, the CDR3 reads TGTGCCATCAGTGAGTCGTCCGCAGAAGGTACGCAGTATTTT.

The V call is TRBV5-1, the J call TRBJ2-7, with 13 bases fitting TRBD2. Germline V gives CDR1 SGHRS, CDR2 YFSETQ. CDR3 size: 15 residues. The V and J ends lost 2 bases and 6 bases, in that order; junction bases with no gene match: 5. CDR3 DNA: TGCGCCAGCAGCTTAACTAGCGGGGGGGCCCCCGAGCAGTACTTC. Protein sequence: CASSLTSGGAPEQYF.

This clonotype was observed at least ten times. The rearrangement links TRBV5-1 to TRBJ2-3; D possibly uses TRBD1 or TRBD2 (5 bases each). Germline V gene lookup returns CDR1 SGHRS and CDR2 YFSETQ. Trimming took 6 bases from V and 6 from J, leaving 14 bases between them. This CDR3 has 13 residues. CDR3 amino acids: CASILPGTDTQYF. CDR3 DNA sequence: TGCGCCAGCATCCTCCCAGGGACGGATACGCAGTATTTT.

This clonotype turned up a few times. The gene calls are TRBV5-1 and TRBJ2-1; TRBD2 aligns across 9 bases. The length of the CDR3 is 17 residues. Trimming at V came to 5 bases and at J to 4 bases, leaving 13 bases not matched to a gene. CDR1 is SGHRS, CDR2 YFSETQ, per germline. CDR3 bases: TGCGCCAGCAGTCGTGGGGCGGGGGGGTATCAATACAATGAGCAGTTCTTC. Its protein is CASSRGAGGYQYNEQFF.

This clonotype has a count of ten or more. This chain uses TRBV20-1 with TRBJ2-1; 15 bases are shared with TRBD2. This CDR3 has 16 residues. Germline CDR1 is DFQATT and CDR2 is SNEGSKA (reference sequence). V lost 1 base to trimming and J lost 4 bases; unmatched junction nucleotides: 2. CDR3 amino acids: CSARVGTSGRYNEQFF. For the CDR3, the DNA is TGCAGTGCTAGAGTGGGGACTAGCGGGAGGTACAATGAGCAGTTCTTC.

The table lists this clonotype with many counts. J is TRBJ2-7 and V is TRBV12-3 or TRBV12-4; D possibly uses TRBD1 or TRBD2 (6 bases each). The CDR3 sequence is 13 residues long. Trimming took off 6 bases at V and 7 bases at J, with 16 bases between the two ends. The CDR3 region has the DNA TGTGCCAGCAGCCGAAATGGAGGGGGGGAGCAGTACTTC. It encodes CASSRNGGGEQYF.

This clonotype was counted ten times or more. The V gene is TRBV27, the J gene TRBJ1-1; D ambiguous. The germline V and J ends were trimmed by 3 bases and 3 bases, with 8 bases remaining between them. Germline-derived CDR1 and CDR2 are MNHEY and SMNVEV (reference sequence). The CDR3 sequence is 13 residues long. The CDR3 region has the DNA TGTGCCAGCAGTTTGCGGTATGACACTGAAGCTTTCTTT. It specifies CASSLRYDTEAFF.

The J gene is TRBJ2-7, the V gene TRBV2, with TRBD2 matching 9 bases. The V and J ends lost 7 bases and 2 bases, in that order; junction bases with no gene match: 9. Germline loops: CDR1 SNHLY, CDR2 FYNNEI. This CDR3 contains 15 residues. Here the CDR3 reads CASTERGGGAYEQYF. For the CDR3, the DNA is TGTGCCAGCACCGAAAGAGGCGGGGGGGCCTACGAGCAGTACTTC. The entire variable domain, with the rest obtained from reference TRBV2 and TRBJ2-7, is as follows: EPEVTQTPSHQVTQMGQEVILRCVPISNHLYFYWYRQILGQKVEFLVSFYNNEISEKSEIFDDQFSVERPDGSNFTLKIRSTKLEDSAMYFCASTERGGGAYEQYFGPGTRLTVT.

The rearrangement uses TRBV2 and TRBJ1-5; TRBD1 matches at 7 bases. Trimming at V came to 2 bases and at J to 1 base, leaving 2 bases not matched to a gene. The CDR3 extends over 15 amino acids. CDR1 is SNHLY and CDR2 is FYNNEI in the germline V gene. The DNA for the CDR3 is TGTGCCAGCAGTGAACAGGGGGGAAGCAATCAGCCCCAGCATTTT. Translating gives CASSEQGGSNQPQHF.

This clonotype was seen many times. The chain combines TRBV12-3 or TRBV12-4 with TRBJ2-5, with no clear D. This CDR3 comprises 13 residues. With 6 bases removed from V and 2 bases from J, the gap between germline ends came to 10 bases. The CDR3 nucleotides are TGTGCCAGCAGACCCGGGCAGCAAGAGACCCAGTACTTC. Protein sequence: CASRPGQQETQYF.

The genes are TRBV9 and TRBJ2-3; 10 bases fit TRBD1. With 4 bases clipped from V and 4 bases from J, the junction kept 6 bases outside the gene matches. Germline loops: CDR1 SGDLS, CDR2 YYNGEE. The CDR3 is made up of 15 amino acids. CDR3 coding DNA: TGTGCCAGCAGCAGAGACAGGGGGCTCGCAGATACGCAGTATTTT. This gives the protein CASSRDRGLADTQYF.

The CDR3 DNA reads TGTGCCAGCACTCCCGGCGGACAGGGAACAGATACGCAGTATTTT. This gives the protein CASTPGGQGTDTQYF. The chain couples TRBV6-1 to TRBJ2-3; 8 bases fit TRBD1. The CDR3 extends over 15 amino acids. Germline V gene data show CDR1 as MNHNS and CDR2 as SASEGT. The J segment lost 3 bases and the V segment lost 7 bases, leaving 9 bases of the junction unmatched.

This clonotype was recorded a few times. The gene calls are TRBV5-4 and TRBJ1-1; 9 bases agree with TRBD1. The CDR3 contains 16 residues. Trimming at V came to 4 bases and at J to 1 base, leaving 8 bases not matched to a gene. The V gene's germline CDR1 is SGHNT and CDR2 YYREEE (reference sequence). The CDR3 is CASSRDRAGTNTEAFF. In DNA, the CDR3 is TGTGCCAGCAGCCGGGACAGGGCGGGAACGAACACTGAAGCTTTCTTT.

The chain is built from TRBV24-1 and TRBJ2-2; TRBD1 might be the D (5 bases). The CDR3 runs to 17 residues. V lost 4 bases, J lost 6 bases, and 20 bases lay in between. From germline, CDR1 is KGHDR and CDR2 SFDVKD. The CDR3 is CATSEPLSPGKAGELFF. CDR3 DNA sequence: TGTGCCACCAGTGAGCCGCTATCCCCAGGGAAGGCCGGGGAGCTGTTTTTT.

This clonotype occurred a few times. As DNA, the CDR3 is TGCGCCAGCAGCCGTGGACAGGGAGTTTGGGAAAAACTGTTTTTT. Translated, it gives CASSRGQGVWEKLFF. The chain employs TRBV4-1 and TRBJ1-4; 8 bases match TRBD1. The V gene end was trimmed by 4 bases and the J gene end by 8 bases; junction bases not matched to a gene: 9. CDR3 length equals 15 residues. Germline V gives CDR1 MGHRA, CDR2 YSYEKL.

About this clonotype itself: The junction departs from the called germline gene at one end, perhaps through a read error. The V and J genes are TRBV14 and TRBJ2-1; 8 nucleotides line up with TRBD2. The CDR3 length is 16 residues. Germline V gene data show CDR1 as SGHDN and CDR2 as FVKESK. This CDR3 reads CVSSRVAGSSYNEQFF. The CDR3 nucleotides read TGTGTCAGCAGCCGCGTAGCGGGAAGCTCCTACAATGAGCAGTTCTTC.

This clonotype was counted only a few times. V and J are TRBV12-3 or TRBV12-4 and TRBJ1-1; D possibly corresponds to TRBD1 (6 bases). The CDR3 covers 14 residues. Between the trimmed V and J ends, which lost 2 bases and 4 bases, there was a span of 11 bases. CDR3 loop: CASSLLGAVTEAFF. As DNA, the CDR3 is TGTGCCAGCAGTTTACTGGGGGCGGTCACTGAAGCTTTCTTT.

The CDR3 DNA reads TGTGCCAGCAGTTATGGTAGACAAGAGACCCAGTACTTC. Translation gives CASSYGRQETQYF. The chain joins TRBV6-5 to TRBJ2-5, with D unresolved. This CDR3 is 13 amino acids long. The ends were cut back, 3 bases at V and 2 bases at J, with 7 bases in the middle. Germline CDR1 reads MNHEY; CDR2 reads SVGAGI.

This clonotype was seen ten or more times. The V call is TRBV10-3, the J call TRBJ2-1; D may be TRBD2 (5 bases). V lost 6 bases, J lost 0 bases, and 12 bases lay in between. CDR3 length equals 15 residues. The germline gives CDR1 ENHRY, CDR2 SYGVKD. CDR3 loop: CAISESGSSYNEQFF. The CDR3 DNA reads as TGTGCCATCAGCGAAAGCGGAAGCTCCTACAATGAGCAGTTCTTC.

This clonotype has just a few counts. The chain is built from TRBV6-5 and TRBJ1-1; 10 nucleotides align to TRBD1. CDR1 is MNHEY and CDR2 is SVGAGI in the germline V gene. V trimming: 5 bases; J trimming: 11 bases; junction bases outside the gene matches: 5. The CDR3 has 12 residues. Here the CDR3 reads CASSNSGQGAFF. The CDR3 DNA follows: TGTGCCAGCAGTAATTCGGGACAGGGGGCTTTCTTT.

This sequence joins TRBV6-5 and TRBJ1-2, with 8 nucleotides matching TRBD1. After removal of 2 bases from V and 0 bases from J, the junction contained 8 bases not matched to a gene. The CDR3 has 17 amino acids. The germline V gene has CDR1 MNHEY and CDR2 SVGAGI. The CDR3 sequence is CASSYVLGTGTNYGYTF. Written as DNA, the CDR3 is TGTGCCAGCAGTTACGTCCTAGGGACAGGAACTAACTATGGCTACACCTTC.

This clonotype came up a few times. J is TRBJ2-2 and V is TRBV10-3; 12 positions match TRBD1. The CDR3 sequence is 16 residues long. The V and J ends lost 7 bases and 2 bases, in that order; junction bases with no gene match: 5. CDR1 and CDR2 (germline): ENHRY, SYGVKD. The CDR3 protein is CAINRGTGGNTGELFF. The CDR3 DNA reads TGTGCCATCAACCGCGGGACAGGGGGCAACACCGGGGAGCTGTTTTTT.

This clonotype has only a few counts. In nucleotides, the CDR3 is TGCAGTGCTAGACGTACCATTGGCACAGATACGCAGTATTTT. Amino acid sequence: CSARRTIGTDTQYF. The J gene is TRBJ2-3, the V gene TRBV20-1; D not resolved. Trimming removed 2 bases from V and 1 base from J, with 10 bases in between. CDR1 and CDR2 from the germline V gene are DFQATT and SNEGSKA (reference sequence). The CDR3 consists of 14 residues.

The gene calls are TRBV11-2 and TRBJ2-7, with 7 bases lining up with TRBD2. This CDR3 contains 15 residues. CDR1 is SGHAT and CDR2 is FQNNGV in the germline V gene. J gave up 2 bases and V 5 bases, and 9 bases lay outside the gene matches. This chain's CDR3 is CASSDELTSAYEQYF. The CDR3 nucleotides are TGTGCCAGCAGCGACGAGCTCACTAGCGCCTACGAGCAGTACTTC.

The chain recombines TRBV11-3 with TRBJ2-1; TRBD2 matches 8 bases. Losses at the gene ends were 3 bases for V and 1 base for J; bases not matched to a gene: 2. The CDR3 spans 15 residues. Germline CDR1 is SGHNT and CDR2 is YENEEA. Here the CDR3 reads CASSFASGSYNEQFF. The CDR3 DNA follows: TGTGCCAGCAGCTTCGCTAGCGGGTCCTACAATGAGCAGTTCTTC.

J is TRBJ1-3 and V is TRBV3-1; no firm D call. V was clipped by 1 base and J by 0 bases, with 13 bases between them. Per the germline V gene, CDR1 is LGHDT and CDR2 is YNNKEL (reference sequence). CDR3 length: 17 amino acids. The CDR3 is CASSQAMDGSSGNTIYF. CDR3 DNA sequence: TGTGCCAGCAGCCAAGCAATGGACGGGAGCTCTGGAAACACCATATATTTT.